The 23 T cell receptor beta chains listed next were all sequenced from one sample in a study of blood T cell repertoires in COVID-19. Using immunoSEQ multiplex PCR, the repertoire was profiled, and TCRdb retains in-frame clones only, with some absent. The sample lists about 140,000 clones; 80% were seen once. The specimen was peripheral blood. The source is a woman between 45 and 65 years old with acute or convalescent COVID-19.

The rearrangement uses TRBV2 and TRBJ2-2; the match to TRBD2 covers 13 bases. The CDR3 has 15 residues. The junction had 1 base not matched to a gene; V was cut back by 6 bases and J by 3 bases. Germline CDR1 reads SNHLY; CDR2 reads FYNNEI. CDR3 sequence (DNA): TGTGCCAGCAGGGGGACTAGCGGGGACACCGGGGAGCTGTTTTTT. Translating it yields CASRGTSGDTGELFF.

The rearrangement uses TRBV3-1 (or the pseudogene TRBV3-2) and TRBJ2-2; the match to TRBD2 covers 8 bases. CDR3 length: 15 amino acids. Germline V gene sequence: CDR1 LGHDT, CDR2 YNNKEL (reference sequence). Trimming cost V 0 bases and J 6 bases; bases outside gene matches: 3. CDR3 DNA: TGTGCCAGCAGCCAAGACGGGGGGGCGCCCGGGGAGCTGTTTTTT. Translating gives CASSQDGGAPGELFF.

J is TRBJ1-2 and V is TRBV19; no definite D call. The CDR3 extends over 16 amino acids. Germline CDR1 reads LNHDA; CDR2 reads SQIVND (reference sequence). V lost 2 bases and J 0 bases, leaving 13 bases between the germline ends. The CDR3 spells CASSILPDGTNYGYTF. Written as DNA, the CDR3 is TGTGCCAGTAGTATATTACCCGACGGGACTAACTATGGCTACACCTTC.

This clone showed up just once. The gene calls are TRBV6-2 or TRBV6-3 and TRBJ1-5; D gene uncertain. This CDR3 has 13 amino acids. The V end lost 4 bases, the J end lost 1 base, and 5 bases lay between the germline ends. CDR1 is MNHEY and CDR2 is SVGEGT in the germline V gene. This CDR3 reads CASSWESNQPQHF. CDR3 DNA sequence: TGTGCCAGCAGTTGGGAGAGCAATCAGCCCCAGCATTTT.

The chain is built from TRBV7-9 and TRBJ2-1; perhaps TRBD2 as D (6 bases). This CDR3 has 13 amino acids. V lost 3 bases and J lost 6, with 9 bases in between. CDR1 SEHNR and CDR2 FQNEAQ come from the germline V gene (reference sequence). In DNA form, the CDR3 reads TGTGCCAGCAGCTTTTTGCGGGGCAATGAGCAGTTCTTC. This codes for CASSFLRGNEQFF.

The chain joins TRBV6-2 or TRBV6-3 to TRBJ2-1; 10 bases align to TRBD1. The ends lost 2 bases at V and 4 bases at J; junction bases unmatched: 2. The CDR3 is 15 amino acids. Germline loops: CDR1 MNHEY, CDR2 SVGEGT. CDR3 nucleotides: TGTGCCAGCAGTTACGCGGACAGGGGGTACAATGAGCAGTTCTTC. This encodes CASSYADRGYNEQFF.

The chain joins TRBV27 to TRBJ2-1, with 8 nucleotides matching TRBD1. The CDR3 sequence is 15 residues long. In germline, CDR1 is MNHEY, CDR2 SMNVEV (reference sequence). The trim removed 2 bases at V and 9 bases at J, leaving 9 bases unmatched. CDR3: CASSLGTGPQGEQFF. CDR3 nucleotides: TGTGCCAGCAGTTTAGGGACAGGCCCTCAAGGTGAGCAGTTCTTC.

The chain couples TRBV30 to TRBJ2-7; TRBD1 matches 7 bases. Germline V gene lookup returns CDR1 GTSNPN and CDR2 SVGIG (reference sequence). This CDR3 has 12 amino acids. The CDR3 DNA follows: TGTGCGGTACAGGGGAATCTCTACGAGCAGTACTTC. This translates into CAVQGNLYEQYF.

The chain couples TRBV14 to TRBJ1-4; D remains ambiguous. Deletions cut 2 bases from V and 4 bases from J, with 11 bases between. The CDR3 consists of 15 residues. CDR1 SGHDN and CDR2 FVKESK come from the germline V gene. CDR3 sequence (DNA): TGTGCCAGCAGCCAATTGACTTCGGGTAATGAAAAACTGTTTTTT. It translates to CASSQLTSGNEKLFF.

The chain is built from TRBV4-3 and TRBJ1-2; 9 nucleotides agree with TRBD1. V lost 1 base and J lost 5; bases outside the gene matches: 5. CDR3 length equals 15 residues. In germline, CDR1 is LGHNA, CDR2 YSLEER. As DNA, the CDR3 is TGCGCCAGCAGCCAAGGGACAGGGGATCGTTATGGCTACACCTTC. Protein: CASSQGTGDRYGYTF.

The genes are TRBV28 and TRBJ1-5; D call uncertain. The CDR3 spans 16 residues. V lost 5 bases, J lost 0 bases, and 14 bases lay in between. From germline, CDR1 is MDHEN and CDR2 SYDVKM. In nucleotides, the CDR3 is TGTGCCAGCAGTACGCCAGGCGCCTATAGCAATCAGCCCCAGCATTTT. It translates to CASSTPGAYSNQPQHF.

V usage is TRBV5-1 and J usage is TRBJ1-4; a possible D gene is TRBD1 (6 bases). Trimming took 2 bases from V and 6 from J, leaving 11 bases between them. Germline-derived CDR1 and CDR2 are SGHRS and YFSETQ. The CDR3 is 14 amino acids. CDR3 sequence reads: CASSFSGADEKLFF. The CDR3, as DNA: TGCGCCAGCAGCTTTTCAGGGGCGGATGAAAAACTGTTTTTT.

The chain links TRBV5-6 to TRBJ2-1; D may be TRBD2 (5 bases). V shed 5 bases and J shed 4 bases, with 13 bases lying between them. Germline V gene sequence: CDR1 SGHDT, CDR2 YYEEEE. The CDR3 loop spans 14 amino acids. CDR3 coding DNA: TGTGCCAGCAGGGGGAGCATATTTTACAATGAGCAGTTCTTC. Its protein product is CASRGSIFYNEQFF.

The rearrangement links TRBV28 to TRBJ1-1; TRBD1 is a possible D gene (5 bases). Germline assignment: CDR1 MDHEN and CDR2 SYDVKM. Trimming took off 7 bases at V and 5 bases at J, with 17 bases between the two ends. This CDR3 is built from 14 residues. The CDR3 reads CASTPGQGGTEAFF. The CDR3 coding sequence is TGTGCCAGCACCCCGGGGCAGGGAGGGACTGAAGCTTTCTTT. Supplemented by reference TRBV28 and TRBJ1-1, the full variable domain reads DVKVTQSSRYLVKRTGEKVFLECVQDMDHENMFWYRQDPGLGLRLIYFSYDVKMKEKGDIPEGYSVSREKKERFSLILESASTNQTSMYLCASTPGQGGTEAFFGQGTRLTVV.

This clone has a handful of counts. The rearrangement links TRBV6-6 to TRBJ1-2; 8 bases fit TRBD1. The CDR3 contains 13 residues. The J segment lost 11 bases and the V segment lost 11 bases, leaving 16 bases of the junction unmatched. Germline V lookup: CDR1 MNHNY, CDR2 SVGAGI (reference sequence). The CDR3: CAAMGGTGPQYTF. The CDR3 DNA is TGTGCCGCCATGGGAGGGACAGGCCCACAGTACACCTTC.

The chain employs TRBV4-3 and TRBJ2-1, with D perhaps matching TRBD2 (5 bases). Trimming cost V 0 bases and J 0 bases, with 9 bases left between them. The CDR3 totals 16 residues. Per the germline V gene, CDR1 is LGHNA and CDR2 is YSLEER. The CDR3 region has the DNA TGCGCCAGCAGCCAAGAGCGGGCGAGCTCCTACAATGAGCAGTTCTTC. This translates into CASSQERASSYNEQFF.

The gene calls are TRBV19 and TRBJ1-4; 9 nucleotides align to TRBD1. Germline V gives CDR1 LNHDA, CDR2 SQIVND (reference sequence). The CDR3 sequence is 15 residues long. V trimming: 4 bases; J trimming: 7 bases; junction bases outside the gene matches: 7. CDR3 loop: CASSRGGQGSEKLFF. The CDR3 coding sequence is TGTGCCAGTAGTAGAGGGGGACAGGGTAGTGAAAAACTGTTTTTT.

J is TRBJ1-1 and V is TRBV6-6; TRBD1 is a possible D gene (5 bases). Germline loops: CDR1 MNHNY, CDR2 SVGAGI (reference sequence). CDR3 length equals 12 residues. The V and J ends lost 4 bases and 3 bases respectively, with 6 bases between them. The CDR3 bases are TGTGCCAGCAGTTCGGGGGACACTGAAGCTTTCTTT. It encodes CASSSGDTEAFF.

This clone was counted once. The genes are TRBV15 and TRBJ1-2; D perhaps matches TRBD1 (6 bases). The germline V gene encodes CDR1 LNHNV and CDR2 YYDKDF (reference sequence). This CDR3 spans 17 amino acids. V lost 4 bases, J lost 4 bases, and 22 bases lay in between. The CDR3 DNA reads as TGTGCCACCAGCACCCCGGAGATAGGACAGCAAGCCTATGGCTACACCTTC. This sequence encodes CATSTPEIGQQAYGYTF.

Turning to this clone: At one of its ends the junction is not consistent with the germline gene, which may arise from a read error. The chain combines TRBV6-5 with TRBJ1-5, with D unresolved. This CDR3 region has 14 residues. CDR1 is MNHEY, CDR2 SVGAGI, per germline. The CDR3 spells CASSKRESTSRKIF. CDR3 coding DNA: TGTGCCAGCAGTAAACGAGAGAGCACCTCGAGAAAAATTTTT.

In this sample, this clone turned up a few times. The V and J genes are TRBV11-2 and TRBJ1-1; D remains unclear. The CDR3 contains 17 residues. Germline V gene sequence: CDR1 SGHAT, CDR2 FQNNGV. The V end was cut by 1 base, the J end by 0 bases, with 15 bases between. In DNA form, the CDR3 reads TGTGCCAGCAGCTTAGCAAGCTTTCCAGGCATGAACACTGAAGCTTTCTTT. Its translation: CASSLASFPGMNTEAFF.

This clone was seen a handful of times. The gene calls are TRBV6-1 and TRBJ2-3; D gene unclear. Germline CDR1 and CDR2: MNHNS and SASEGT. Trimming removed 3 bases from V and 1 base from J, with 11 bases in between. The CDR3 spans 15 residues. The CDR3 sequence: CASSERVAGTDTQYF. CDR3 DNA sequence: TGTGCCAGCAGTGAGAGAGTAGCCGGCACAGATACGCAGTATTTT.

The J gene is TRBJ2-3, the V gene TRBV5-1, with D maybe TRBD1 (5 bases). CDR3 size: 14 residues. CDR1 and CDR2 from the germline V gene are SGHRS and YFSETQ. Trimming removed 0 bases at V and 4 bases at J, with 9 bases between. CDR3 sequence reads: CASSLGQKADTQYF. Written as DNA, the CDR3 is TGCGCCAGCAGCTTGGGACAGAAGGCAGATACGCAGTATTTT.